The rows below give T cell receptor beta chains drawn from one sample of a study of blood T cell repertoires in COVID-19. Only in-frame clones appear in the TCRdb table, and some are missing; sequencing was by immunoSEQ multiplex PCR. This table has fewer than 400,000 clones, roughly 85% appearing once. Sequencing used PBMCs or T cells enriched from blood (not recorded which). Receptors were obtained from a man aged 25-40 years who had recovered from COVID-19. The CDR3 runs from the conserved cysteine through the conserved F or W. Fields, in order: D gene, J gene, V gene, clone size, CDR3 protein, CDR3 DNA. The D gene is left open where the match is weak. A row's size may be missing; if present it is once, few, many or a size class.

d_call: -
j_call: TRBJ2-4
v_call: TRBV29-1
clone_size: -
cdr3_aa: CSVESGVGIQYF
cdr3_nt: TGCAGCGTTGAATCCGGGGTGGGCATTCAGTACTTC

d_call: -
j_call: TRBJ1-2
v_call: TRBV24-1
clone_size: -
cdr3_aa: CATGQGRGYTF
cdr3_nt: TGTGCCACAGGTCAGGGGAGAGGCTACACCTTC

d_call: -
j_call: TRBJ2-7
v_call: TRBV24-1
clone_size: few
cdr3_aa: CATSDSTLRQYF
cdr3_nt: TGTGCCACCAGTGACTCGACATTAAGGCAGTACTTC

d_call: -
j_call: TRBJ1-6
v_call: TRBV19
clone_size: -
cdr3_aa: CASSLADSPLHF
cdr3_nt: TGTGCCAGTAGTCTTGCGGATTCACCCCTCCACTTT

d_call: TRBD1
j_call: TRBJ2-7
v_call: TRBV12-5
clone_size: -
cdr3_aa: CASGLVLTGSSEQYF
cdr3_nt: TGTGCTAGTGGTTTGGTTTTGACAGGGAGTAGCGAGCAGTACTTC

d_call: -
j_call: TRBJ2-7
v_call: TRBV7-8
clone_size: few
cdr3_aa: CASSLTGTYEQYF
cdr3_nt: TGTGCCAGCAGCTTAACAGGGACGTACGAGCAGTACTTC

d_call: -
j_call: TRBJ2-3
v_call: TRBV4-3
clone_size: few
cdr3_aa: CASSQDSRATDTQYF
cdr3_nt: TGCGCCAGCAGCCAAGATAGCAGGGCCACAGATACGCAGTATTTT

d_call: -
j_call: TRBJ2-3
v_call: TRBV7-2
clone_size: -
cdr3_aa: CASSLSGGPEDTQYF
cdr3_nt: TGTGCCAGCAGCTTATCCGGGGGTCCTGAGGATACGCAGTATTTT

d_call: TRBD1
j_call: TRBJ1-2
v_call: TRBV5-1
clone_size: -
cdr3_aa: CASSKEGQSYGYTF
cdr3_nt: TGCGCCAGCAGCAAAGAGGGACAGAGCTATGGCTACACCTTC

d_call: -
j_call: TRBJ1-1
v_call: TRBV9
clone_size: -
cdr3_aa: CASSAPTVNSEAFF
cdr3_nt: TGTGCCAGCAGCGCTCCGACAGTAAACTCTGAAGCTTTCTTT

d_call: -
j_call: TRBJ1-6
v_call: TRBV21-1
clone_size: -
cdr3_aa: CASSGGRTNSPLHF
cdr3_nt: TGTGCCAGCAGCGGCGGACGGACAAATTCACCCCTCCACTTT

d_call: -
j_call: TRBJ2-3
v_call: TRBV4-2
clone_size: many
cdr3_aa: CASSQEFYRGGDTQYF
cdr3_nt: TGTGCCAGCAGCCAAGAGTTCTACAGGGGAGGAGATACGCAGTATTTT

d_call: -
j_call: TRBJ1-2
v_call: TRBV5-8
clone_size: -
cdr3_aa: CASSPDSYGYTF
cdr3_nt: TGTGCCAGCAGCCCGGACAGCTATGGCTACACCTTC

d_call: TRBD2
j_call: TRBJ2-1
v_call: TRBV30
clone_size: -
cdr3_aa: CAWSVRGGAINEQFF
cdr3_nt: TGTGCCTGGAGTGTACGCGGGGGGGCAATAAATGAGCAGTTCTTC

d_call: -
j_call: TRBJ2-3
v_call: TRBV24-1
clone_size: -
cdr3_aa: CATSDGATGVYGDTQYF
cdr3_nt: TGTGCCACCAGTGATGGGGCCACAGGAGTTTATGGAGATACGCAGTATTTT

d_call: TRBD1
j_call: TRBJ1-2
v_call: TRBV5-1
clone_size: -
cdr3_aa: CASSSSTGGYYGYTF
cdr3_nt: TGCGCCAGCAGCTCCTCGACAGGGGGATACTATGGCTACACCTTC

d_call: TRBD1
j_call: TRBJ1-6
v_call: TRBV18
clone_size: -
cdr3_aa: CASSPPGTGYSPLHF
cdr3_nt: TGTGCCAGCTCACCCCCCGGGACAGGGTACTCACCCCTCCACTTT

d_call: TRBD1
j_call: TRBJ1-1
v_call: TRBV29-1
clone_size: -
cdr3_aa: CSVAGDRGRVNTEAFF
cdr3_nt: TGCAGCGTTGCGGGGGACAGGGGGCGGGTGAACACTGAAGCTTTCTTT

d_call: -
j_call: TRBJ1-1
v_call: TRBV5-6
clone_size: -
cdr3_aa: CASSGGFLLNTEAFF
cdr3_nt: TGTGCCAGCAGCGGGGGGTTTTTACTGAACACTGAAGCTTTCTTT

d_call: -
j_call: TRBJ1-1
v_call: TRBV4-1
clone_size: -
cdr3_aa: CASSPNLGSYWPAFF
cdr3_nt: TGCGCCAGCAGCCCTAATCTGGGGAGTTATTGGCCGGCTTTCTTT

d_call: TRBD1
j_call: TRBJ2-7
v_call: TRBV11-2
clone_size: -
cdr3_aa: CASSFSGGYEQYF
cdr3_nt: TGTGCCAGCAGCTTTTCAGGGGGCTACGAGCAGTACTTC

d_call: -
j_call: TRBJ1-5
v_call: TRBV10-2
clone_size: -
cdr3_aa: CASSESLLTGKHQPQHF
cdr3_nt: TGCGCCAGCAGTGAGTCTCTACTAACAGGGAAGCATCAGCCCCAGCATTTT

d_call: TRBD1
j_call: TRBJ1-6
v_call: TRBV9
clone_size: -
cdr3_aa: CASSGTGTGANSPLHF
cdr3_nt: TGTGCCAGCAGCGGTACCGGGACAGGGGCTAATTCACCCCTCCACTTT

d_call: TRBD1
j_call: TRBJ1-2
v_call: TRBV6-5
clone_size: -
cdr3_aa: CASSSQGAGGYTF
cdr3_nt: TGTGCCAGCAGTTCCCAGGGGGCTGGTGGCTACACCTTC

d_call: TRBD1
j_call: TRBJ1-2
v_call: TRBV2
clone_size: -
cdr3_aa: CASSSGQGSGYTF
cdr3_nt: TGTGCCAGCAGTTCGGGACAGGGAAGCGGCTACACCTTC

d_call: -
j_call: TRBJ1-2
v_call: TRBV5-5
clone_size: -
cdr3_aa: CASSLGALIYGYTF
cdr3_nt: TGTGCCAGCAGCTTGGGGGCCCTTATTTATGGCTACACCTTC

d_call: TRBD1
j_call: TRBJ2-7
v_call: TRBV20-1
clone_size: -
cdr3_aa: CSASMRTGFTEQYF
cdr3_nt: TGCAGTGCTAGTATGAGGACAGGGTTCACCGAGCAGTACTTC

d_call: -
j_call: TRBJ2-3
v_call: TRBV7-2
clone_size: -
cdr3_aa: CASSPSRGYPTDTQYF
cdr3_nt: TGTGCCAGCAGCCCTAGCCGTGGCTATCCCACAGATACGCAGTATTTT

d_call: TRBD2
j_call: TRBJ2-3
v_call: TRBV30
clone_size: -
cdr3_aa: CAWSPKGAGGLNTQYF
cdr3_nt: TGTGCCTGGAGTCCTAAGGGAGCGGGGGGGCTGAATACGCAGTATTTT

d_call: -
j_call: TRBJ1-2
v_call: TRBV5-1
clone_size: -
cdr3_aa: CASSLGSSNYGYTF
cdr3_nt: TGCGCCAGCAGCTTGGGCAGTTCTAACTATGGCTACACCTTC

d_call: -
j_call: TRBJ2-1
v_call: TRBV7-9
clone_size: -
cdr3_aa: CASSLGGGEQFF
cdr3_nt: TGTGCCAGCAGCTTAGGAGGGGGTGAGCAGTTCTTC

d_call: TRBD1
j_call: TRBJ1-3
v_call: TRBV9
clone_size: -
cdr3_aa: CASSLEGASGNTIYF
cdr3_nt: TGTGCCAGCAGCCTGGAGGGGGCGTCTGGAAACACCATATATTTT

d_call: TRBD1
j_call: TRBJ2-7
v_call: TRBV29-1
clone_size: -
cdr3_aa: CSVELPDRTGRTPYEQYF
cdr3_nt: TGCAGCGTTGAATTACCGGATAGGACAGGCCGAACTCCCTACGAGCAGTACTTC

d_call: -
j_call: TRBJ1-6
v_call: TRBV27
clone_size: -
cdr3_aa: CASSFPKSPLHF
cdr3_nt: TGTGCCAGCAGTTTTCCCAAATCACCCCTCCACTTT

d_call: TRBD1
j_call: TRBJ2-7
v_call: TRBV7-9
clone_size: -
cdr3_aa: CASSLTRGLQYF
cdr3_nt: TGTGCCAGCAGCTTAACAAGGGGGCTGCAGTACTTC

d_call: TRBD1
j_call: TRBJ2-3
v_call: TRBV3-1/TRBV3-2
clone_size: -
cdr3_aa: CASSPTRGTATDTQYF
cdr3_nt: TGTGCCAGCAGCCCGACAAGGGGGACAGCCACAGATACGCAGTATTTT

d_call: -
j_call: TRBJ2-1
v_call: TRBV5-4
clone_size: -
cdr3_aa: CASSLARGAENEQFF
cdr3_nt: TGTGCCAGCAGCTTGGCCCGTGGGGCGGAGAATGAGCAGTTCTTC

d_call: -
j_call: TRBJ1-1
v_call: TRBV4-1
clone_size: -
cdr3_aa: CASSRSDTSHTEAFF
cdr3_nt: TGCGCCAGCAGCCGATCAGACACTAGCCACACTGAAGCTTTCTTT

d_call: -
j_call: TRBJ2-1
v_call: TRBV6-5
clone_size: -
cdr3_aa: CASRSTSNEQFF
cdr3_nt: TGTGCCAGCAGATCAACTAGCAATGAGCAGTTCTTC